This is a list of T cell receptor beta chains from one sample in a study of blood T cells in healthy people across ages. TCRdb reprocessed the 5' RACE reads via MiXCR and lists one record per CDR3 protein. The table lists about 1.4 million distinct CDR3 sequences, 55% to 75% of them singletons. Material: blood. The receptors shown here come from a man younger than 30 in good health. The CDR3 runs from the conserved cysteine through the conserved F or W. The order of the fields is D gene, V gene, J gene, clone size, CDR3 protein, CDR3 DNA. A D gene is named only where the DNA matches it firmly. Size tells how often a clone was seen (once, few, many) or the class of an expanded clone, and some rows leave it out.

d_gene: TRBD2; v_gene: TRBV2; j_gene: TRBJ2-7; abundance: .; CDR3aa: CASMRGALYEQYF; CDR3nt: TGTGCCAGCATGCGGGGGGCACTCTACGAGCAGTACTTC
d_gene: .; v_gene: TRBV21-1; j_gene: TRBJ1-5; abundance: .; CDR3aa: CASSPHRVSNQPQHF; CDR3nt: TGTGCCAGCAGCCCTCACAGGGTTAGCAATCAGCCCCAGCATTTT
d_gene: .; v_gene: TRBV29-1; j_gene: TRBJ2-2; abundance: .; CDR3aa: CSAETRKTGELFF; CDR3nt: TGCAGCGCCGAGACTAGGAAGACCGGGGAGCTGTTTTTT
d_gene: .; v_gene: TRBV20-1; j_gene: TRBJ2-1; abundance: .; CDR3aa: CSARVRTGSYNEQFF; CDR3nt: TGCAGTGCTAGAGTTAGGACGGGCTCCTACAATGAGCAGTTCTTC
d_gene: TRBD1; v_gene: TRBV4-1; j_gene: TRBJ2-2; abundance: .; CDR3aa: CASSQGQGWPNTGELFF; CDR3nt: TGCGCCAGCAGCCAAGGACAGGGGTGGCCGAACACCGGGGAGCTGTTTTTT
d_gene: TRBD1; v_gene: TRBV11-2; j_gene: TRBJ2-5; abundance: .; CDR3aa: CASNPGQGAGETQYF; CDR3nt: TGTGCCAGCAACCCGGGACAGGGGGCAGGGGAGACCCAGTACTTC
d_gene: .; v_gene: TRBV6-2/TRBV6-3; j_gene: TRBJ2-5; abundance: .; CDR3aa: CASIPRAHYQETQYF; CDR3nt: TGTGCCAGCATCCCAAGGGCCCACTACCAAGAGACCCAGTACTTC
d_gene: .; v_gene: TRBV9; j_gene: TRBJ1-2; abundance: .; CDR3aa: CASSVAEKGWRYAYGYTF; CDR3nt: TGTGCCAGCAGCGTAGCGGAGAAGGGATGGCGCTACGCCTATGGCTACACCTTC
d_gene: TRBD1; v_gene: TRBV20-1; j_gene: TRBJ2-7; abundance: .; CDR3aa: CSAKGQSSYEQYF; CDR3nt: TGCAGTGCTAAGGGACAGAGCTCCTACGAGCAGTACTTC
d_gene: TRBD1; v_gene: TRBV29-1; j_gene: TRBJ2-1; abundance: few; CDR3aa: CSARRTGRGNEQFF; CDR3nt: TGCAGCGCCAGACGGACAGGGAGAGGCAATGAGCAGTTCTTC
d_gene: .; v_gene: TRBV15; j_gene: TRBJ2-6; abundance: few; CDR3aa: CATSSPIRANVLTF; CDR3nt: TGTGCCACCAGCAGCCCTATAAGGGCCAACGTCCTGACTTTC
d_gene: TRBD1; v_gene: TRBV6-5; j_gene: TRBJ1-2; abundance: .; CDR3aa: CASSSPTGRLWGYTF; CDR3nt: TGTGCCAGCAGTTCGCCGACAGGGCGGCTTTGGGGCTACACCTTC
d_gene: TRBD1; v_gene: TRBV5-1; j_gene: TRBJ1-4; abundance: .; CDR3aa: CASSTGQGPEKLFF; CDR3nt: TGCGCCAGCAGCACTGGACAGGGGCCTGAAAAACTGTTTTTT
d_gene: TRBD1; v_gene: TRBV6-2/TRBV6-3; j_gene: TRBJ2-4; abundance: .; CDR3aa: CASSNRDRIVNDIQYF; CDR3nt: TGTGCCAGCAGTAACCGGGACAGGATTGTTAATGACATTCAGTACTTC
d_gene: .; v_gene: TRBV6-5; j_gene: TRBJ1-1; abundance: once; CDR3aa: CASRLDRNTEAFF; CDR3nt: TGTGCCAGCAGATTGGACAGAAACACTGAAGCTTTCTTT
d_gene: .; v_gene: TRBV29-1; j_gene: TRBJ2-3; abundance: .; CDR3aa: CSVVTLGDTSTDTQYF; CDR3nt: TGCAGCGTTGTGACCCTGGGGGATACTAGCACAGATACGCAGTATTTT
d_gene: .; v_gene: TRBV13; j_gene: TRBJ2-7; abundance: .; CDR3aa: CASSLLRREQYF; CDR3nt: TGTGCCAGCAGCTTATTGAGGCGCGAGCAGTACTTC
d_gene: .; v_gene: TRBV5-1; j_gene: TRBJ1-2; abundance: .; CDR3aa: CASSLQAGGSVYGYTF; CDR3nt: TGCGCCAGCAGCTTGCAGGCAGGAGGGTCCGTTTATGGCTACACCTTC
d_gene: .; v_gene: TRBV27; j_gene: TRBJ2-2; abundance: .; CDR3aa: CASRYLSAGELFF; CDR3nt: TGTGCCAGCAGATATCTCTCGGCCGGGGAGCTGTTTTTT
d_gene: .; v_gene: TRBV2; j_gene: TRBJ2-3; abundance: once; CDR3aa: CASTEGGASTDTQYF; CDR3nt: TGTGCCAGCACCGAGGGCGGGGCTAGCACAGATACGCAGTATTTT
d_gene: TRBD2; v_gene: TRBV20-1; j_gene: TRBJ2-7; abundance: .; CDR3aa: CSAGRLAGSYEQYF; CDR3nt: TGCAGTGCCGGGCGACTAGCGGGGTCCTACGAGCAGTACTTC
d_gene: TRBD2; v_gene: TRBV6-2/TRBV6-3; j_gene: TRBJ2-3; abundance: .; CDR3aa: CASSYSLAGDPDTQYF; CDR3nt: TGTGCCAGCAGTTACTCGCTAGCGGGGGACCCCGATACGCAGTATTTT
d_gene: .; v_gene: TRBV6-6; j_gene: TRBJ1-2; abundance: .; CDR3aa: CASPAGTVYGYTF; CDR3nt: TGTGCCAGTCCAGCCGGGACGGTCTATGGCTACACCTTC
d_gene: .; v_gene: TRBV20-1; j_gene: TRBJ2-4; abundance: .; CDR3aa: CSATKGVQYF; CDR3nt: TGCAGTGCTACAAAGGGTGTTCAGTACTTC
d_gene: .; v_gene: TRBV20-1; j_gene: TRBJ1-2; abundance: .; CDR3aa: CSAYDALANYGYTF; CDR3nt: TGCAGTGCCTACGACGCCCTAGCTAACTATGGCTACACCTTC
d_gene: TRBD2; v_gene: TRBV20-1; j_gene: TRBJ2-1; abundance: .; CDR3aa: CSADGLAGGDEQFF; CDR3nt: TGCAGTGCCGATGGACTAGCGGGGGGGGATGAGCAGTTCTTC
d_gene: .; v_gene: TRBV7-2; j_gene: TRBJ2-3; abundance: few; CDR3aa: CASSLNPGVITDTQYF; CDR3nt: TGTGCCAGCAGCTTAAATCCGGGGGTGATAACAGATACGCAGTATTTT
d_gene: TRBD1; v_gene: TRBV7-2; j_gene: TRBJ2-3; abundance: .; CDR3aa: CASSRGLRGTDTQYF; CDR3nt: TGTGCCAGCAGCAGGGGGCTTAGAGGAACAGATACGCAGTATTTT
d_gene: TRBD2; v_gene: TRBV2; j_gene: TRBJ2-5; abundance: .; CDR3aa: CASSDTGGRETQYF; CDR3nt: TGTGCCAGCAGTGATACGGGGGGAAGGGAGACCCAGTACTTC
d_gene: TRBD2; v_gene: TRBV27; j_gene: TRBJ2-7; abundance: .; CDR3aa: CASSLLPGPSGGYEQYF; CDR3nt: TGTGCCAGCAGTTTACTCCCCGGGCCTAGCGGAGGTTACGAGCAGTACTTC
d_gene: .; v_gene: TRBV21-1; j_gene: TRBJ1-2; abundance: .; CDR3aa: CASSRPGQKNYGYTF; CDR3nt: TGTGCCAGCAGCAGGCCGGGACAGAAAAACTATGGCTACACCTTC
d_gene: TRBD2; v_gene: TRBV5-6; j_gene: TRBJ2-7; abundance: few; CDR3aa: CASSLREVPTYEQYF; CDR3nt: TGTGCCAGCAGCCTGCGGGAGGTTCCGACCTACGAGCAGTACTTC
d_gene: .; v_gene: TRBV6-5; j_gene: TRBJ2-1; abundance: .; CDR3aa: CASSRGPPYNEQFF; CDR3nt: TGTGCCAGCAGCCGGGGCCCCCCCTACAATGAGCAGTTCTTC
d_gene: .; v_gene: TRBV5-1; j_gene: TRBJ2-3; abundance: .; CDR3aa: CASSLDGDNTDTQYF; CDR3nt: TGCGCCAGCAGCTTGGATGGGGACAACACAGATACGCAGTATTTT
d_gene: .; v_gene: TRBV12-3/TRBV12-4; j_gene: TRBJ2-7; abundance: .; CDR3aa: CASSLGDLETYEQYF; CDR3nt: TGTGCCAGCAGTTTAGGGGACTTGGAAACGTACGAGCAGTACTTC
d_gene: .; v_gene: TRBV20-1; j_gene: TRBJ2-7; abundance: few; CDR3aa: CSARPWGRVSYEQYF; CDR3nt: TGCAGTGCTAGGCCCTGGGGCAGGGTTTCCTACGAGCAGTACTTC
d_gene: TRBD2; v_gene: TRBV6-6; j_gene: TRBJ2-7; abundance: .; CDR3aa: CASTRGAGDTYEQYF; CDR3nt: TGTGCCAGCACCAGGGGAGCGGGGGACACTTACGAGCAGTACTTC
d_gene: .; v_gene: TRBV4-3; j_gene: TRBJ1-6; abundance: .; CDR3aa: CASSQDKRYNSPLHF; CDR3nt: TGCGCCAGCAGCCAAGATAAACGGTATAATTCACCCCTCCACTTT
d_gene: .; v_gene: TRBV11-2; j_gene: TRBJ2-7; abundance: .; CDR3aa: CASSPGTDPLEQYF; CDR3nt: TGTGCCAGCAGTCCGGGGACCGATCCTCTCGAGCAGTACTTC
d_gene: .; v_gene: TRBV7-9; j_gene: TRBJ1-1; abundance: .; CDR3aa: CASSFPRGQALNTEAFF; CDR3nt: TGTGCCAGCAGCTTCCCCCGGGGGCAGGCACTGAACACTGAAGCTTTCTTT
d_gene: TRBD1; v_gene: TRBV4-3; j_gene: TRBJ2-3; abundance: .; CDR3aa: CASSRTGVGTDTQYF; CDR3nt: TGCGCCAGCAGCCGGACAGGGGTCGGCACAGATACGCAGTATTTT
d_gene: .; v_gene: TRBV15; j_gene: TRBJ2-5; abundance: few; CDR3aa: CATSPTHLSQETQYF; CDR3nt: TGTGCCACCTCTCCCACACACCTTTCCCAAGAGACCCAGTACTTC
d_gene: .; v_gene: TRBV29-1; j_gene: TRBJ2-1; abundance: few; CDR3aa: CSVAEGGNEQFF; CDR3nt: TGCAGCGTGGCGGAGGGGGGCAATGAGCAGTTCTTC
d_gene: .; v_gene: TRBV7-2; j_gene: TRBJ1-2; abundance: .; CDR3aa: CASSLARAGDNYGYTF; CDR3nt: TGTGCCAGCAGCTTAGCGCGGGCAGGGGATAACTATGGCTACACCTTC
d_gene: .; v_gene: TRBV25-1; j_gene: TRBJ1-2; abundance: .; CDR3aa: CASRGGTGYTF; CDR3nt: TGTGCCAGCAGGGGAGGCACTGGCTACACCTTC
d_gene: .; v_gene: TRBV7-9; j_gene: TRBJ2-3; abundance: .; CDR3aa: CASTLGQSSTDTQYF; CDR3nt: TGTGCCAGCACCCTCGGACAGTCTAGCACAGATACGCAGTATTTT